The sequence of this TCR beta chain was determined in a study of tumor-infiltrating lymphocytes in primary liver carcinoma. To note about this clonotype: Its specificity is unknown.

Alongside blood RNA obtained from unsorted whole blood, germline DNA was also extracted. It was before surgery that about 3.8 milliliters of peripheral blood were collected. Overall study results and limits: Pairs comparing tumor with adjacent tissue or blood overlapped less than pairs drawn from tumor regions. With p = 0.039, the top-250-clone fraction in tumors significantly exceeded that in blood.

The CDR3 is made up of 15 amino acids. Germline V gene data show CDR1 as SGHAT and CDR2 as FQNNGV. Trimming removed 5 bases from V and 11 bases from J; junction bases left unmatched: 15. TCR beta cDNA was made from roughly 450 ng total RNA with a constant-region primer. It was through three nested multiplex PCR rounds of slightly modified ARM-PCR that TCR beta libraries arose. The opening two PCR rounds, roughly 11 cycles each, paired TRBV1-TRBV30 forward primers with a C-beta reverse primer. TCRdb passed the multiplex PCR reads through MiXCR, listing each CDR3 protein once. The sample shows some 320,000 distinct CDR3 sequences, around three fifths of them seen only once.

This receptor was identified in a man aged 40-49 years with primary liver carcinoma and hepatitis B virus infection. The chain links TRBV11-2 to TRBJ2-3; the match to TRBD2 covers 8 bases. The sample taken for sequencing was peripheral blood. The CDR3 DNA sequence: TGTGCCAGCAGCCTGACCAGCGGGAGTCAAAATATGCAGTATTTT. It specifies CASSLTSGSQNMQYF. The full variable domain, completed using reference TRBV11-2 and TRBJ2-3, is EAGVAQSPRYKIIEKRQSVAFWCNPISGHATLYWYQQILGQGPKLLIQFQNNGVVDDSQLPKDRFSAERLKGVDSTLKIQPAKLEDSAVYLCASSLTSGSQNMQYFGPGTRLTVL.